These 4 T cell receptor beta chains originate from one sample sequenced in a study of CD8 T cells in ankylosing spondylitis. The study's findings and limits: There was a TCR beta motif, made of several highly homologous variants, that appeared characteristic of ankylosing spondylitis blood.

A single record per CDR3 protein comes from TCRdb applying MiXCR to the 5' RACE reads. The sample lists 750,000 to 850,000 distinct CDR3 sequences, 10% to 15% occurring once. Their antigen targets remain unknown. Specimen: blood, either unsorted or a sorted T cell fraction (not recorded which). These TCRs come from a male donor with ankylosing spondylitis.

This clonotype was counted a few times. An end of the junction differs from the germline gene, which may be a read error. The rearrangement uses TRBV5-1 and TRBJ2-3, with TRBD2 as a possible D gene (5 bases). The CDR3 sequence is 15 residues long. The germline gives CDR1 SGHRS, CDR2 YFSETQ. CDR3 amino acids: CASSLVRGGADTQYF. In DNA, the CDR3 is TGTGCCAGCAGCTTAGTACGGGGTGGGGCAGATACGCAGTATTTT.

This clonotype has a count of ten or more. CDR3: CSASPTRYNEQFF. The CDR3 nucleotides are TGCAGCGCCTCACCGACTAGATACAATGAGCAGTTCTTC. The V call is TRBV29-1, the J call TRBJ2-1; maybe TRBD2 (6 bases). Germline assignment: CDR1 SQVTM and CDR2 ANQGSEA. V lost 7 bases and J 4 bases, leaving 14 bases between the germline ends. The CDR3 totals 13 residues.

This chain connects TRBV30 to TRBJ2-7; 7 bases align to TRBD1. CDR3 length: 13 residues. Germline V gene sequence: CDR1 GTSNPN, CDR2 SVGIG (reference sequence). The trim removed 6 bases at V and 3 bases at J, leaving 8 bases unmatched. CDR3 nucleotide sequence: TGTGCCTGCGCCAGGACAGGAAACTACGAGCAGTACTTC. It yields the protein CACARTGNYEQYF.

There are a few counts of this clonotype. The CDR3, as DNA: TGCGCCAGCAGCTTGCTTGGGACTAGCCAAGAGACCCAGTACTTC. This encodes CASSLLGTSQETQYF. The rearrangement joins TRBV5-1 to TRBJ2-5, with 8 positions matching TRBD2. The trim removed 1 base at V and 1 base at J, leaving 3 bases unmatched. Germline V gives CDR1 SGHRS, CDR2 YFSETQ. This CDR3 has 15 amino acids.